The TCR beta chain under discussion was sequenced for a study of shared clonotypes between healthy human individuals. Whole-study context: Contributing individuals were two females and a few males aged 18 to 49.

Sequencing was performed with immunoSEQ multiplex PCR; in TCRdb, only in-frame clones are kept and a portion is missing. The sample includes under 1,100,000 clones, about 76% seen only once; the top ten take 1.2% to 1.5%. Trimming removed 4 bases from V and 1 base from J; junction bases left unmatched: 9. The germline gives CDR1 LNHDA, CDR2 SQIVND (reference sequence). CDR3 length equals 16 residues. The rearrangement links TRBV19 to TRBJ1-1, with 7 bases that match TRBD1. This receptor was taken from a man younger than 35 in good health. Sequenced sample: memory CD4+ T cells sorted from blood. The subset denotes: CD45RA-negative fraction. CDR3 in DNA: TGTGCCAGTAGTACCCTAATACAGGGGACGAACACTGAAGCTTTCTTT. This codes for CASSTLIQGTNTEAFF.